This is a list of T cell receptor beta chains from one sample in a study of blood T cell repertoires in COVID-19. Profiling relied on immunoSEQ multiplex PCR, and the TCRdb table lists in-frame clones only, not all of them. The profile shows about 190,000 clones, 70% to 85% of them singletons. Sequencing used PBMCs or T cells enriched from blood (not recorded which). The receptors derive from a woman in her 50s who had recovered from COVID-19. CDR3s leave out the opening cysteine and the closing phenylalanine or tryptophan. The D gene is left open where the match is weak.

j_gene,v_gene,d_gene,CDR3aa
TRBJ2-3,TRBV7-2,TRBD2,ASSLGPSGGTDTQY
TRBJ1-2,TRBV4-3,.,ASSQKQGLSYGYT
TRBJ1-2,TRBV28,TRBD1,ASSPTDRVYGYT
TRBJ2-7,TRBV6-5,.,ASSYSRGSYEQY
TRBJ1-1,TRBV28,.,ASSQDRSETEAF
TRBJ1-5,TRBV19,.,ASTIGGEGLRQPQH
TRBJ2-7,TRBV18,TRBD1,ASSPSTGSEQY
TRBJ2-2,TRBV9,TRBD2,ASSAGTIFVGELF
TRBJ2-4,TRBV5-1,.,ASSLEFQGNIQY
TRBJ2-7,TRBV5-1,.,ASAPTQTPSYEQY
TRBJ1-1,TRBV6-5,TRBD1,ASSYTTGVRTEAF
TRBJ1-2,TRBV28,.,ASSLWGQGLYGYT
TRBJ2-5,TRBV28,TRBD1,ASTQGDQETQY
TRBJ1-1,TRBV6-1,.,ASSEVSGYTEAF
TRBJ2-7,TRBV5-1,TRBD1,ASSPMGQLYEQY
TRBJ2-7,TRBV27,.,AIPGPGRGHHEQY
TRBJ2-7,TRBV20-1,TRBD2,SASFTSAGGEQY